This T cell receptor beta chain was captured by sequencing in a study of shared clonotypes between healthy human individuals. For this clone: Its antigen is unidentified.

The assay was immunoSEQ multiplex PCR, and TCRdb's table has in-frame clones only and misses some. This table holds about 2.5 million clones, just under 95% found once. Unmatched junction bases numbered 9, after V lost 3 bases and J lost 5 bases. The CDR3 sequence is 15 residues long. CDR1 is LNHDA and CDR2 is SQIVND in the germline V gene (reference sequence). Study results and caveats: Only blood underwent sampling, and tissue repertoires likely differ.

The source material was naive CD4+ T cells from PBMCs. This sample's subset: CD45RA+ positively selected. V gene TRBV19 combines with J gene TRBJ1-2, with 7 bases fitting TRBD1. The sequence was obtained from a young man in good health. Some clones in this sample may be carry-over from other donors' samples. Here the CDR3 DNA reads TGTGCCAGTAGTATGTTTTGGGACAGAGAATATGGCTACACCTTC. Translation gives CASSMFWDREYGYTF.